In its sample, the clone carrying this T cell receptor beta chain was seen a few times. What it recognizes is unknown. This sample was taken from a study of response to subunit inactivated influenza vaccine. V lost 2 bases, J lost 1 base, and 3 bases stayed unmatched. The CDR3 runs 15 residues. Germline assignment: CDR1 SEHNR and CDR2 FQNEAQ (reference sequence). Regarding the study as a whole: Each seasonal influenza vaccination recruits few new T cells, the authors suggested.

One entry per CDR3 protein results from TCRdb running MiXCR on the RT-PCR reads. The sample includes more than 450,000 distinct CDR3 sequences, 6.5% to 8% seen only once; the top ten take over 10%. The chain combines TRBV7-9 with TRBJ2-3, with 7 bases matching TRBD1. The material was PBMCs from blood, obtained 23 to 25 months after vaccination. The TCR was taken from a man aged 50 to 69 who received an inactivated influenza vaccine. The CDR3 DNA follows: TGTGCCAGCAGCTTAAGAGGACAGGGCACAGATACGCAGTATTTT. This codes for CASSLRGQGTDTQYF.